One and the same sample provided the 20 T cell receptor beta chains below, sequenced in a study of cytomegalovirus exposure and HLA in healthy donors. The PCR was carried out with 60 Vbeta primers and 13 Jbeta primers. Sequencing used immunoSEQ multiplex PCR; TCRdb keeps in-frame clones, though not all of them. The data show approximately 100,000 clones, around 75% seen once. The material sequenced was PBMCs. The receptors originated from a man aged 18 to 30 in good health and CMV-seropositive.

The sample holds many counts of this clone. CDR3 sequence (DNA): TGTGCCAGCAGTGATGGGACATACACTGAAGCTTTCTTT. It yields the protein CASSDGTYTEAFF. The rearrangement joins TRBV6-1 to TRBJ1-1; possible D gene TRBD1, 6 bases. V was pared by 3 bases and J by 3 bases, with 8 bases between. CDR1 is MNHNS and CDR2 is SASEGT in the germline V gene. This CDR3 comprises 13 residues.

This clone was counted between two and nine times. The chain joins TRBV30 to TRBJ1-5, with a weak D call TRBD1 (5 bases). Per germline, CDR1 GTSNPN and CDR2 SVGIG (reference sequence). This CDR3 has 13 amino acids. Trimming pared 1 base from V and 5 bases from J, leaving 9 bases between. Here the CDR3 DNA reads TGTGCCTGGAGTGAACAGGTTCATCAGCCCCAGCATTTT. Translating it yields CAWSEQVHQPQHF.

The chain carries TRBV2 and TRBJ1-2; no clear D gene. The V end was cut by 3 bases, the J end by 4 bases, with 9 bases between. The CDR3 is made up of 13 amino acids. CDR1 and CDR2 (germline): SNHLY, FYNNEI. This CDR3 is CASSDRRVYGYTF. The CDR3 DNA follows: TGTGCCAGCAGTGATCGGAGGGTCTATGGCTACACCTTC.

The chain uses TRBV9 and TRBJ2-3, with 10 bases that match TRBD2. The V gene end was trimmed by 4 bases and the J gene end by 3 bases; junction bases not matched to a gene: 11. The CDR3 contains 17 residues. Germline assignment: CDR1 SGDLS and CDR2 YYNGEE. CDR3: CASSPRGSGGRTDTQYF. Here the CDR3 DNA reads TGTGCCAGCAGCCCTCGGGGTAGCGGGGGGAGGACAGATACGCAGTATTTT.

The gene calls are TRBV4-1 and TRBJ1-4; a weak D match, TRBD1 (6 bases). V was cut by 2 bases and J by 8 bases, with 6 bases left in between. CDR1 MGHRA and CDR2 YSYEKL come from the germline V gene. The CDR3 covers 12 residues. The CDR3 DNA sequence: TGCGCCAGCAGCCAACAGGGGGAAAAACTGTTTTTT. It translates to CASSQQGEKLFF.

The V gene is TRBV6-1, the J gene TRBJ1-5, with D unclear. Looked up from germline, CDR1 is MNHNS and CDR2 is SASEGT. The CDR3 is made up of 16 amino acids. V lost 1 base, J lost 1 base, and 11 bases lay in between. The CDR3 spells CASSEVGSASNQPQHF. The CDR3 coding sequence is TGTGCCAGCAGTGAAGTCGGGTCCGCAAGCAATCAGCCCCAGCATTTT.

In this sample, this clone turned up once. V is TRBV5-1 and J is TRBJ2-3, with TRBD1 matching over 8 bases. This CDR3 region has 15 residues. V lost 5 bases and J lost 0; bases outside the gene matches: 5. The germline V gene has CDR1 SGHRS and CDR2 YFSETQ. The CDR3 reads CASRRQGLSTDTQYF. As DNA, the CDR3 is TGCGCCAGCAGGAGACAGGGGCTAAGCACAGATACGCAGTATTTT.

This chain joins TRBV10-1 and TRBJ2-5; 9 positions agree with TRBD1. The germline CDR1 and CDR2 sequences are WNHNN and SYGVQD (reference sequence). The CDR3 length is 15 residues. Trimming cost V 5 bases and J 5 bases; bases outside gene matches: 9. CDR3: CASSTSGTGIETQYF. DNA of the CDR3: TGCGCCAGCAGTACCTCCGGGACAGGGATTGAGACCCAGTACTTC.

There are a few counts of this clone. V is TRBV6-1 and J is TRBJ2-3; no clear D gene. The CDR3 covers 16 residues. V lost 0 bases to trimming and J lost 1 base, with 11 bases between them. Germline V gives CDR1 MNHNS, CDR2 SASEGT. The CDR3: CASSEARVVGTDTQYF. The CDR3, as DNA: TGTGCCAGCAGTGAAGCACGGGTAGTAGGCACAGATACGCAGTATTTT.

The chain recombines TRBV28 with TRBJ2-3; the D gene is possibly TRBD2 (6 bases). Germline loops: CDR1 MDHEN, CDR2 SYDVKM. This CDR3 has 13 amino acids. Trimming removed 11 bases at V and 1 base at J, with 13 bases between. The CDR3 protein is CASTPGGTDTQYF. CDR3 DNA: TGTGCCTCAACGCCGGGGGGCACAGATACGCAGTATTTT.

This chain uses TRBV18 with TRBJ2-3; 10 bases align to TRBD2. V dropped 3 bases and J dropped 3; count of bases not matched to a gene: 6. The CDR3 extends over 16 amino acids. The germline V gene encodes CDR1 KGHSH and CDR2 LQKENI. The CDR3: CASSPLAGVSTDTQYF. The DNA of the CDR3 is TGTGCCAGCTCACCCCTAGCGGGGGTTTCTACAGATACGCAGTATTTT.

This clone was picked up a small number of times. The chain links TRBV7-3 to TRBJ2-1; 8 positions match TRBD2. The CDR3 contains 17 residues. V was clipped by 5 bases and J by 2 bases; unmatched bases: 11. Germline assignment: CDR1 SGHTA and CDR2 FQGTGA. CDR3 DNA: TGTGCCAGCAGCCCGTCCGAAGGGCGGGGGGCCTACAATGAGCAGTTCTTC. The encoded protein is CASSPSEGRGAYNEQFF.

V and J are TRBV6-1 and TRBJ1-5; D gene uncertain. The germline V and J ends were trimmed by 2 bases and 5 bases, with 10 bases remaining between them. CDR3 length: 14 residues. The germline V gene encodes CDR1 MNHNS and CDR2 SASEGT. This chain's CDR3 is CASSENSPHQPQHF. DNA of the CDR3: TGTGCCAGCAGTGAAAACAGTCCCCATCAGCCCCAGCATTTT.

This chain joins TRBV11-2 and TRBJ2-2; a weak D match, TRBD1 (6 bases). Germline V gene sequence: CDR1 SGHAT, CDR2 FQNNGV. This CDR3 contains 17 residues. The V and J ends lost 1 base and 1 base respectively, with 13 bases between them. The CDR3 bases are TGTGCCAGCAGCTTAGGTTTGCGGACAGAGAACACCGGGGAGCTGTTTTTT. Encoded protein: CASSLGLRTENTGELFF.

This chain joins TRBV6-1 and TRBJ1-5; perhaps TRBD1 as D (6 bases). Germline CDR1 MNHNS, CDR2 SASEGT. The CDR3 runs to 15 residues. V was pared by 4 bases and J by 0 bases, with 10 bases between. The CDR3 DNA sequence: TGTGCCAGCAGTGCTGGACAGTATAGCAATCAGCCCCAGCATTTT. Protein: CASSAGQYSNQPQHF.

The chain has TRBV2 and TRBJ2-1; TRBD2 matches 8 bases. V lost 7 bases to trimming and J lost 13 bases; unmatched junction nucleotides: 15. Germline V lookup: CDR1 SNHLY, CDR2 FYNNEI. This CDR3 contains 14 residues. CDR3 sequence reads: CASIGGYSGDQQFF. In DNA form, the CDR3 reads TGTGCCAGCATAGGTGGGTATAGCGGGGACCAACAGTTCTTC.

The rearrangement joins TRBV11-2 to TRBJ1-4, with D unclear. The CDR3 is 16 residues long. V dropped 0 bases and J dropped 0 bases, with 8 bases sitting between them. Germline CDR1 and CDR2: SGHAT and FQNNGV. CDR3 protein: CASSLEGRATNEKLFF. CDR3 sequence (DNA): TGTGCCAGCAGCTTAGAGGGGAGGGCAACTAATGAAAAACTGTTTTTT.

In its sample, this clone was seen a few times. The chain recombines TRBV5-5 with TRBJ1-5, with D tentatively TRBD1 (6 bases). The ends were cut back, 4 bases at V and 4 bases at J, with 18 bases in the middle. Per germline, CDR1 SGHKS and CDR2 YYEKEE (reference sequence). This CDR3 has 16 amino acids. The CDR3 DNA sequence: TGTGCCAGCAGCACGGAGGGGGAGGGACGAAATCAGCCCCAGCATTTT. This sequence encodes CASSTEGEGRNQPQHF.

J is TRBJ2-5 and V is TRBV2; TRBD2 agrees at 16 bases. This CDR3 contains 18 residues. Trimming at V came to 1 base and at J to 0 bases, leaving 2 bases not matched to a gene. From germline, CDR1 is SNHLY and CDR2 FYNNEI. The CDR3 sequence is CASSEGGLAGGYQETQYF. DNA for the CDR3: TGTGCCAGCAGTGAAGGGGGACTAGCGGGGGGGTACCAAGAGACCCAGTACTTC.

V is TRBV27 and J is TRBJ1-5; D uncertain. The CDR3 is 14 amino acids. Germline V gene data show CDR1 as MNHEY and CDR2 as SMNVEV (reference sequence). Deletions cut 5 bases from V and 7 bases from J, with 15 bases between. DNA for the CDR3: TGTGCCAGCAGTCCGGGCGGCGGGGAACAGCCCCAGCATTTT. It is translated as CASSPGGGEQPQHF.